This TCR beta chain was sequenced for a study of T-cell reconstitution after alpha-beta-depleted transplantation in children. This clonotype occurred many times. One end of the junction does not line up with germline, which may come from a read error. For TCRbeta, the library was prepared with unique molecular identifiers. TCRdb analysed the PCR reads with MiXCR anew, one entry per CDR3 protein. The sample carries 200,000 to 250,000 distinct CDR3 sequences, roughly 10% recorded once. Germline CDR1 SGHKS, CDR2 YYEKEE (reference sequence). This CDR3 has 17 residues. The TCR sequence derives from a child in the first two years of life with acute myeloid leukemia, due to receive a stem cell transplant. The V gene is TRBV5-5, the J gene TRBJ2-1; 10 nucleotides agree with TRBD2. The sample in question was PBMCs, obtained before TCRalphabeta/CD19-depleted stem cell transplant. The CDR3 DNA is TGTGCCAGCAGCTTGGGTGGGACTAGCGCCTCCTTCAATGAGCAGTTCTTC. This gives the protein CASSLGGTSASFNEQFF.